Below are 19 T cell receptor beta chains sequenced from a single sample in a study of Ad26.COV2.S vaccination and SARS-CoV-2 variants. Generated by immunoSEQ multiplex PCR, the TCRdb table keeps only in-frame clones and is missing some. Of over 110,000 clones in the sample, 86% were seen once. The starting material was peripheral blood, obtained after recovery from COVID-19. The receptors were gathered from a human donor who had recovered from COVID-19.

The chain combines TRBV19 with TRBJ1-1, with D possibly being TRBD1 (6 bases). CDR3 length: 16 residues. Germline CDR1 and CDR2: LNHDA and SQIVND (reference sequence). The V gene lost 4 bases and the J gene lost 1 base, with 16 bases spanning the gap. CDR3 residues: CASSTGALSSNTEAFF. CDR3 nucleotides: TGTGCCAGTAGTACAGGGGCCCTAAGTTCGAACACTGAAGCTTTCTTT.

The V call is TRBV24-1, the J call TRBJ2-5, with TRBD2 matching over 9 bases. CDR1 is KGHDR, CDR2 SFDVKD, per germline. The V and J ends lost 4 bases and 4 bases, in that order; junction bases with no gene match: 6. The CDR3 loop spans 15 amino acids. CDR3: CATSDAGGRGETQYF. The CDR3 bases are TGTGCCACCAGTGACGCGGGGGGGCGAGGAGAGACCCAGTACTTC.

This rearrangement joins TRBV19 to TRBJ2-5, with D maybe TRBD1 (6 bases). Germline CDR1 is LNHDA and CDR2 is SQIVND (reference sequence). V was clipped by 9 bases and J by 0 bases, with 11 bases between them. The CDR3 has 13 residues. This CDR3 reads CASARGNQETQYF. The CDR3 DNA reads as TGTGCCAGCGCCAGGGGAAACCAAGAGACCCAGTACTTC.

The chain couples TRBV7-8 to TRBJ1-6; D gene uncertain. The V and J ends lost 2 bases and 9 bases respectively, with 20 bases between them. CDR1 is SGHVS and CDR2 is FQNEAQ in the germline V gene. The CDR3 contains 17 residues. CDR3 residues: CASSLSWTYIPPSPLHF. In DNA, the CDR3 is TGTGCCAGCAGCTTAAGCTGGACTTATATCCCACCTTCACCCCTCCACTTT.

This CDR3 reads CASSLGGTNEKLFF. The DNA for the CDR3 is TGTGCCAGCAGCTTAGGAGGAACTAATGAAAAACTGTTTTTT. The rearrangement links TRBV7-2 to TRBJ1-4; D call uncertain. Trimming left V 1 base short and J 1 base short, with 4 bases between. The CDR3 has 14 residues. Germline CDR1 and CDR2: SGHTA and FQGNSA.

V is TRBV11-2 and J is TRBJ1-2, with D uncertain. CDR1 is SGHAT and CDR2 is FQNNGV in the germline V gene. This CDR3 has 14 residues. Trimming took 5 bases from V and 2 from J, leaving 12 bases between them. In DNA, the CDR3 is TGTGCCAGCAGCAGGGCCGCTCCAAACTATGGCTACACCTTC. The encoded protein is CASSRAAPNYGYTF.

This clone was found many times. V usage is TRBV5-4 and J usage is TRBJ2-7, with 9 nucleotides matching TRBD1. The length of the CDR3 is 15 residues. The germline CDR1 and CDR2 sequences are SGHNT and YYREEE (reference sequence). The V and J ends lost 0 bases and 4 bases, in that order; junction bases with no gene match: 5. CDR3 residues: CASSLAGQGVYEQYF. For the CDR3, the DNA is TGTGCCAGCAGCTTGGCGGGACAGGGCGTTTACGAGCAGTACTTC.

V and J are TRBV7-6 and TRBJ2-6, with no clear D. The V end lost 8 bases, the J end lost 0 bases, and 17 bases lay between the germline ends. CDR3 length equals 17 residues. Looked up from germline, CDR1 is SGHVS and CDR2 is FNYEAQ. This CDR3 is CASHWDGFVSGANVLTF. The DNA for the CDR3 is TGTGCCAGCCACTGGGATGGCTTCGTCTCTGGGGCCAACGTCCTGACTTTC. Variable domain in full (rest from reference TRBV7-6 and TRBJ2-6): GAGVSQSPRYKVTKRGQDVALRCDPISGHVSLYWYRQALGQGPEFLTYFNYEAQQDKSGLPNDRFSAERPEGSISTLTIQRTEQRDSAMYRCASHWDGFVSGANVLTFGAGSRLTVL.

V is TRBV18 and J is TRBJ2-1, with D perhaps matching TRBD2 (6 bases). The V gene lost 4 bases and the J gene lost 7 bases, with 20 bases spanning the gap. The CDR3 length is 16 residues. Germline CDR1 and CDR2: KGHSH and LQKENI. CDR3 region: CASSLVGTLGVNEQFF. The CDR3 DNA is TGTGCCAGCTCACTCGTGGGGACTCTCGGGGTAAATGAGCAGTTCTTC.

The CDR3 region is CASSSSSGGSYNEQFF. CDR3 in DNA: TGTGCCAGCAGTTCAAGTAGCGGGGGGTCGTACAATGAGCAGTTCTTC. The chain is built from TRBV6-5 and TRBJ2-1, with 10 bases that match TRBD2. CDR1 MNHEY and CDR2 SVGAGI come from the germline V gene. The CDR3 sequence is 16 residues long. The V segment lost 4 bases and the J segment 4 bases; nucleotides outside the gene matches: 7.

The J gene is TRBJ2-1, the V gene TRBV30; D call uncertain. Trimming pared 7 bases from V and 6 bases from J, leaving 13 bases between. Germline V lookup: CDR1 GTSNPN, CDR2 SVGIG (reference sequence). This CDR3 has 12 amino acids. The CDR3 spells CASTVVGNEQFF. The CDR3 DNA sequence: TGTGCCTCTACGGTTGTGGGCAATGAGCAGTTCTTC.

V gene TRBV6-1 combines with J gene TRBJ2-5; 9 positions match TRBD2. V was pared by 2 bases and J by 1 base, with 8 bases of the junction left unmatched. CDR3 length equals 17 residues. Germline-derived CDR1 and CDR2 are MNHNS and SASEGT. CDR3 nucleotides: TGTGCCAGCAGTGAACGTTACCAGCGGGGGGCCCAAGAGACCCAGTACTTC. Protein: CASSERYQRGAQETQYF.

This chain uses TRBV5-6 with TRBJ1-2; TRBD1 might be the D (5 bases). Trimming took off 0 bases at V and 5 bases at J, with 8 bases between the two ends. The CDR3 is made up of 13 amino acids. The germline V gene has CDR1 SGHDT and CDR2 YYEEEE. The DNA of the CDR3 is TGTGCCAGCAGCTTGGGACAGATGTATGGCTACACCTTC. The encoded protein is CASSLGQMYGYTF. The full variable domain, completed using reference TRBV5-6 and TRBJ1-2, is DAGVTQSPTHLIKTRGQQVTLRCSPKSGHDTVSWYQQALGQGPQFIFQYYEEEERQRGNFPDRFSGHQFPNYSSELNVNALLLGDSALYLCASSLGQMYGYTFGSGTRLTVV.

The chain is built from TRBV7-8 and TRBJ2-5; tentatively, D is TRBD1 (5 bases). This CDR3 region has 15 residues. Trimming left V 6 bases short and J 2 bases short, with 16 bases between. CDR1 is SGHVS, CDR2 FQNEAQ, per germline. The CDR3 DNA reads TGTGCCAGCAGGACAGCCCCCAATCATCAAGAGACCCAGTACTTC. It encodes CASRTAPNHQETQYF. The entire variable domain, with the rest obtained from reference TRBV7-8 and TRBJ2-5, is as follows: GAGVSQSPRYKVAKRGQDVALRCDPISGHVSLFWYQQALGQGPEFLTYFQNEAQLDKSGLPSDRFFAERPEGSVSTLKIQRTQQEDSAVYLCASRTAPNHQETQYFGPGTRLLVL.

The rearrangement links TRBV30 to TRBJ2-2, with 7 bases lining up with TRBD1. Germline assignment: CDR1 GTSNPN and CDR2 SVGIG (reference sequence). Trimming took 2 bases from V and 7 from J; bases not matched to a gene: 7. The CDR3 spans 14 residues. The CDR3 DNA is TGTGCCTGGAGTTACACAGGGGTTAGCGGGGAGCTGTTTTTT. This codes for CAWSYTGVSGELFF.

V usage is TRBV4-1 and J usage is TRBJ2-3; TRBD2 matches 7 bases. Germline assignment: CDR1 MGHRA and CDR2 YSYEKL. The V segment lost 4 bases and the J segment 5 bases; nucleotides outside the gene matches: 9. The CDR3 length is 15 residues. The CDR3 DNA follows: TGCGCCAGCAGCCGACTAGCCCAAGGTGAAGATACGCAGTATTTT. Protein product: CASSRLAQGEDTQYF.

The chain is built from TRBV7-6 and TRBJ2-5; maybe TRBD1 (6 bases). The CDR3 totals 13 residues. V was clipped by 7 bases and J by 3 bases, with 12 bases between them. Germline CDR1 reads SGHVS; CDR2 reads FNYEAQ. In DNA form, the CDR3 reads TGTGCCAGCATTTCACCAGGGGAAGAGACCCAGTACTTC. It is translated as CASISPGEETQYF.

The V and J genes are TRBV4-3 and TRBJ1-1, with TRBD1 identical over 8 bases. V lost 0 bases and J lost 4; bases outside the gene matches: 7. Germline V gene data show CDR1 as LGHNA and CDR2 as YSLEER. The CDR3 is 16 amino acids. The CDR3 region is CASSQDLQGVGTEAFF. The CDR3 DNA follows: TGCGCCAGCAGCCAAGACTTACAGGGGGTGGGCACTGAAGCTTTCTTT.

The rearrangement joins TRBV28 to TRBJ2-5; D gene uncertain. V lost 7 bases and J lost 5, with 17 bases in between. The CDR3 has 14 residues. Looked up from germline, CDR1 is MDHEN and CDR2 is SYDVKM. CDR3 DNA: TGTGCCAGCACTAGACCCGTCGGAAGGGAGACCCAGTACTTC. It is translated as CASTRPVGRETQYF.